One T cell receptor (beta chain) is described in this entry. Authors' data handling: Scientists estimated how many nucleated cells there were by amplifying reference gene primers. The data were produced by immunoSEQ multiplex PCR, yet TCRdb's version contains in-frame clones alone and is incomplete. V, J and clone size are taken as reported in that table, and D and trimming were inferred from the DNA itself. The data show approximately 180,000 clones, 70% to 85% seen once. The data derive from a study of blood T cell repertoires in COVID-19. The wider study: In each case, the material was cDNA or gDNA derived from T cells, B-cell-depleted T cells, or PBMCs.

The CDR3 sequence is 17 residues long. V gave up 4 bases and J gave up 4 bases; unmatched junction bases: 6. Germline V gives CDR1 SGHNT, CDR2 YENEEA. This TCR came from a woman over 75 with acute or convalescent COVID-19. The chain combines TRBV11-3 with TRBJ2-1, with 14 bases identical to TRBD2. Sequenced material: peripheral blood. The CDR3 DNA sequence: TGTGCCAGCAGCTCTACCCGGACTAGCGGGGGGTACAATGAGCAGTTCTTC. Translated, it gives CASSSTRTSGGYNEQFF.